These 17 T cell receptor beta chains originate from one sample sequenced in a study of blood T cell repertoires in COVID-19. Produced via immunoSEQ multiplex PCR; TCRdb's table is partial and in-frame only. The data hold about 140,000 clones, with roughly four fifths observed a single time. Material: peripheral blood. The receptors were gathered from a human donor in a cohort sampled during active COVID-19.

The chain has TRBV27 and TRBJ1-3; 10 positions agree with TRBD1. CDR1 is MNHEY and CDR2 is SMNVEV in the germline V gene (reference sequence). CDR3 length equals 17 residues. The trim removed 2 bases at V and 4 bases at J, leaving 8 bases unmatched. The chain's CDR3 is CASSLGGGTGAGNTIYF. DNA of the CDR3: TGTGCCAGCAGTTTAGGCGGAGGGACAGGGGCGGGAAACACCATATATTTT.

The chain combines TRBV9 with TRBJ2-1; 14 bases map to TRBD2. This CDR3 has 18 amino acids. Germline-derived CDR1 and CDR2 are SGDLS and YYNGEE. J was trimmed by 0 bases and V by 4 bases; bases with no gene match: 6. CDR3 in amino acids: CASSQGLAGGNSYNEQFF. The CDR3 DNA reads as TGTGCCAGCAGCCAAGGACTAGCGGGGGGAAACTCCTACAATGAGCAGTTCTTC. Filled out from reference TRBV9 and TRBJ2-1, the complete variable domain reads DSGVTQTPKHLITATGQRVTLRCSPRSGDLSVYWYQQSLDQGLQFLIQYYNGEERAKGNILERFSAQQFPDLHSELNLSSLELGDSALYFCASSQGLAGGNSYNEQFFGPGTRLTVL.

This chain connects TRBV10-3 to TRBJ1-3; D ambiguous. Trimming left V 0 bases short and J 6 bases short, with 6 bases between. The CDR3 is 13 amino acids. Germline assignment: CDR1 ENHRY and CDR2 SYGVKD. CDR3 protein: CAISESQENTIYF. CDR3 DNA sequence: TGTGCCATCAGTGAGTCCCAGGAAAACACCATATATTTT.

The chain combines TRBV20-1 with TRBJ1-4; D is possibly TRBD1 (5 bases). CDR1 is DFQATT, CDR2 SNEGSKA, per germline (reference sequence). Trimming pared 5 bases from V and 8 bases from J, leaving 9 bases between. The CDR3 runs to 11 residues. The CDR3 loop reads CSAPDSEKLFF. The CDR3 region has the DNA TGCAGTGCTCCTGACAGCGAAAAACTGTTTTTT.

This chain links TRBV19 with TRBJ1-1; D gene uncertain. In germline, CDR1 is LNHDA, CDR2 SQIVND (reference sequence). CDR3 size: 17 residues. The ends were cut back, 6 bases at V and 0 bases at J, with 20 bases in the middle. Written as DNA, the CDR3 is TGTGCCAGTAGGCAGATCGAGTCAGGTGTCATGAACACTGAAGCTTTCTTT. Translation gives CASRQIESGVMNTEAFF.

V is TRBV7-9 and J is TRBJ2-5, with 9 bases identical to TRBD1. This CDR3 is built from 15 residues. J lost 0 bases, V lost 5 bases, and 4 bases had no gene match. Germline V gene data show CDR1 as SEHNR and CDR2 as FQNEAQ (reference sequence). CDR3 coding DNA: TGTGCCAGCAGCCGGGGACAGGGCTACCAAGAGACCCAGTACTTC. This sequence encodes CASSRGQGYQETQYF.

The V gene is TRBV2, the J gene TRBJ1-6, with D perhaps TRBD1 (5 bases). V gave up 5 bases and J gave up 10 bases, with 21 bases separating them. CDR3 length equals 16 residues. The V gene's germline CDR1 is SNHLY and CDR2 FYNNEI. This CDR3 reads CASSRGSPVVGSPLHF. Here the CDR3 DNA reads TGTGCCAGCAGTCGGGGGTCCCCGGTTGTCGGATCACCCCTCCACTTT.

This chain links TRBV4-1 with TRBJ2-6, with 8 bases lining up with TRBD1. The CDR3 runs 16 residues. Trimming at V came to 3 bases and at J to 2 bases, leaving 3 bases not matched to a gene. Germline CDR1 and CDR2: MGHRA and YSYEKL. Written as DNA, the CDR3 is TGCGCCAGCAGCCAGGACAGGGTGGCTGGGGCCAACGTCCTGACTTTC. Encoded protein: CASSQDRVAGANVLTF.

This sequence joins TRBV3-1 (or the pseudogene TRBV3-2) and TRBJ2-5; tentatively, D is TRBD2 (5 bases). Trimming stripped 2 bases from V and 12 bases from J, with 10 bases between. The CDR3 extends over 11 amino acids. The V gene's germline CDR1 is LGHDT and CDR2 YNNKEL (reference sequence). CDR3 amino acids: CASSQSTSKYF. CDR3 sequence (DNA): TGTGCCAGCAGCCAAAGTACTAGTAAGTACTTC.

The rearrangement joins TRBV29-1 to TRBJ1-2; D is undetermined. This CDR3 is built from 12 residues. CDR1 SQVTM and CDR2 ANQGSEA come from the germline V gene. V lost 5 bases to trimming and J lost 4 bases, with 11 bases between them. The CDR3 region is CSVSESLYGYTF. CDR3 bases: TGCAGCGTTTCAGAAAGTCTCTATGGCTACACCTTC.

The chain carries TRBV27 and TRBJ1-1; D ambiguous. V lost 8 bases to trimming and J lost 2 bases, with 12 bases between them. This CDR3 comprises 13 residues. CDR1 MNHEY and CDR2 SMNVEV come from the germline V gene (reference sequence). CDR3: CASGQGSNTEAFF. In nucleotides, the CDR3 is TGTGCCAGCGGCCAAGGGAGTAACACTGAAGCTTTCTTT.

This rearrangement joins TRBV10-3 to TRBJ1-6; 8 bases map to TRBD1. The CDR3 is 16 residues long. Trimming at V came to 3 bases and at J to 1 base, leaving 2 bases not matched to a gene. Germline CDR1 ENHRY, CDR2 SYGVKD. The CDR3 sequence: CAISETGGSYNSPLHF. The CDR3 DNA reads as TGTGCCATCAGTGAAACAGGGGGGTCCTATAATTCACCCCTCCACTTT.

The chain combines TRBV4-1 with TRBJ2-3; the D gene is possibly TRBD2 (6 bases). The CDR3 contains 15 residues. Trimming took 1 base from V and 4 from J, leaving 12 bases between them. CDR1 is MGHRA and CDR2 is YSYEKL in the germline V gene. The CDR3 DNA follows: TGCGCCAGCAGCCAAGCCCTGACTAGGGCAGATACGCAGTATTTT. This translates into CASSQALTRADTQYF.

The chain is built from TRBV5-4 and TRBJ2-5, with 10 bases identical to TRBD1. Germline V CDR1 and CDR2: SGHNT, YYREEE (reference sequence). Trimming at V came to 0 bases and at J to 5 bases, leaving 16 bases not matched to a gene. CDR3 length equals 19 residues. The CDR3 coding sequence is TGTGCCAGCAGCTTGGCGGGACAGGGGAGCTTTGGAGTAGTGGAGACCCAGTACTTC. Protein product: CASSLAGQGSFGVVETQYF.

The rearrangement joins TRBV5-1 to TRBJ1-1; D gene uncertain. This CDR3 comprises 13 residues. Germline V gene lookup returns CDR1 SGHRS and CDR2 YFSETQ. The V and J ends lost 5 bases and 0 bases respectively, with 8 bases between them. The CDR3 sequence is CASRPNMNTEAFF. CDR3 DNA: TGCGCCAGCAGACCCAACATGAACACTGAAGCTTTCTTT.

Written as DNA, the CDR3 is TGTGCCAGTAGTATAATATGGACAGAGACAGATACGCAGTATTTT. This codes for CASSIIWTETDTQYF. The chain joins TRBV19 to TRBJ2-3, with D possibly being TRBD1 (6 bases). The V gene lost 2 bases and the J gene lost 3 bases, with 12 bases spanning the gap. CDR1 and CDR2 (germline): LNHDA, SQIVND (reference sequence). The CDR3 is 15 amino acids.

As DNA, the CDR3 is TGTGCCAGCAGCGTGGGGACACCCTACAATGAGCAGTTCTTC. This gives the protein CASSVGTPYNEQFF. The chain links TRBV9 to TRBJ2-1; the D gene is possibly TRBD1 (6 bases). The germline gives CDR1 SGDLS, CDR2 YYNGEE. The germline V and J ends were trimmed by 2 bases and 2 bases, with 8 bases remaining between them. The length of the CDR3 is 14 residues.